This record concerns one T cell receptor beta chain sequence. Assay used: immunoSEQ multiplex PCR; TCRdb lists only in-frame clones, some missing. The repertoire holds approximately 270,000 clones, with 80% to 85% as singletons. Germline CDR1 and CDR2: PRHDT and FYEKMQ (reference sequence). CDR3 length: 14 residues. V lost 0 bases to trimming and J lost 2 bases; unmatched junction nucleotides: 1. This sample was included in a study of blood T cell repertoires in COVID-19. Study-wide context: Samples came from the United States, Italy and Spain, spanning acute and convalescent COVID-19.

Patients at the Seattle site were enrolled during active infection and followed longitudinally. Sequencing used peripheral blood. This TCR derives from a person between 65 and 80 years old with COVID-19, enrolled during active disease. V and J are TRBV13 and TRBJ2-7; 7 positions match TRBD2. The CDR3, as DNA: TGTGCCAGCAGCTTAGGTGGGGGGGCCTACGAGCAGTACTTC. Encoded protein: CASSLGGGAYEQYF.